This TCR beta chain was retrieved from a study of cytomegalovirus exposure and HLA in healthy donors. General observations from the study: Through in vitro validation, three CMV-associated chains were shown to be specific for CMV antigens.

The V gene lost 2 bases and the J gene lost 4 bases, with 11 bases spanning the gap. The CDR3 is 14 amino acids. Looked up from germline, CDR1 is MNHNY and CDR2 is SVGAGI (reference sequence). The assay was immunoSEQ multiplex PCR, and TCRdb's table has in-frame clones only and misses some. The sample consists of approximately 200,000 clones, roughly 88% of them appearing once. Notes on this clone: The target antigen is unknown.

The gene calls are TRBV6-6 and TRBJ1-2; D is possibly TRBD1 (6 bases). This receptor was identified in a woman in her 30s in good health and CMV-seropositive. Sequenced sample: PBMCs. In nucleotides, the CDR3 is TGTGCCAGCAGTTACGGGGGCAGGGTCTATGGCTACACCTTC. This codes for CASSYGGRVYGYTF.